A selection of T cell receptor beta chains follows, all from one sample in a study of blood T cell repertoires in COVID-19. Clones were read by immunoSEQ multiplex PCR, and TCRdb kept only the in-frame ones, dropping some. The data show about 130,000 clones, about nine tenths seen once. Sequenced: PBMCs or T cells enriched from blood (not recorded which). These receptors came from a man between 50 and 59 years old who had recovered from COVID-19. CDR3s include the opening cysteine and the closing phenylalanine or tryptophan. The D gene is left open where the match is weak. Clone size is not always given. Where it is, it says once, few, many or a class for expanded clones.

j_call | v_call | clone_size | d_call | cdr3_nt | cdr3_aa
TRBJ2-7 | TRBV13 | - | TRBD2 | TGTGCCAGCAGCTCGAAACCGGGACTAGCGGGGTTAGAGCAGTACTTC | CASSSKPGLAGLEQYF
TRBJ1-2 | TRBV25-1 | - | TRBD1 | TGTGCCAGCAGTACGCCGGGACAGGGGTCAACTAACTATGGCTACACCTTC | CASSTPGQGSTNYGYTF
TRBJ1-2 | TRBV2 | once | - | TGTGCCAGCAGACGAACAGGCACCGCCTATGGCTACACCTTC | CASRRTGTAYGYTF
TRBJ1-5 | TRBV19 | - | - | TGTGCCAGTGCCTACTTGGGACTACCAACCAATCAGCCCCAGCATTTT | CASAYLGLPTNQPQHF
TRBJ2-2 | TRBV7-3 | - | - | TGTGCCAGCGGATTGGGTGGGCCCGGGGAGCTGTTTTTT | CASGLGGPGELFF
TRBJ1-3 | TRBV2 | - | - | TGTGCCAGCAGTGAACAGGGGCAACTCGCCGGGCCTGGAAACACCATATATTTT | CASSEQGQLAGPGNTIYF
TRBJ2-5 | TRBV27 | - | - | TGTGCCAGCAGTTTATATCAGGGGTCGGGGACCCAGTACTTC | CASSLYQGSGTQYF
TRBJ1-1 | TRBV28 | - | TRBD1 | TGTGCCAGCAGGAGACCGACAGGGAGAGGCACTGAAGCTTTCTTT | CASRRPTGRGTEAFF
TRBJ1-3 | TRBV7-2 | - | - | TGTGCCGCAGCGGGGGCGCCGGGAAACACCATATATTTT | CAAAGAPGNTIYF
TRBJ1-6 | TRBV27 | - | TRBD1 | TGTGCCAGCAGGGGGGGGACAGGCTTTAGCTCCTATAATTCACCCCTCCACTTT | CASRGGTGFSSYNSPLHF
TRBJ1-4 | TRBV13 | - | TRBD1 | TGTGCCAGCAGCTTGGGACAGGGAGAAAGAACTAATGAAAAACTGTTTTTT | CASSLGQGERTNEKLFF
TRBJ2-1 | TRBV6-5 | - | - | TGTGCCAGCACGACTAGGTACAGAGAGAATGAGCAGTTCTTC | CASTTRYRENEQFF
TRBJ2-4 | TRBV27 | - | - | TGTGCCAGCAGTTTAGGGCGACAGAGAAACATTCAGTACTTC | CASSLGRQRNIQYF
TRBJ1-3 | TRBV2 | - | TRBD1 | TGTGCCAGCAGTGATGGACAGGGGGCTGGAAACACCATATATTTT | CASSDGQGAGNTIYF
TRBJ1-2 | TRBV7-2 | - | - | TGTGCCAGCAGCTTAGTACAGGGATTTTCCTATGGCTACACCTTC | CASSLVQGFSYGYTF
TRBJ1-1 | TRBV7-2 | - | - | TGTGCCAGCAGCTTTGGGGGGTTTCGCACTGAAGCTTTCTTT | CASSFGGFRTEAFF
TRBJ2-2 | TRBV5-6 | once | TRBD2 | TGTGCCAGCAGCTTCCCGCTAGCGGGAGCCGGGGAGCTGTTTTTT | CASSFPLAGAGELFF
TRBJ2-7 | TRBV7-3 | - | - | TGTGCCAGCAGCTTGTTTAGCGGAACCTACGAGCAGTACTTC | CASSLFSGTYEQYF
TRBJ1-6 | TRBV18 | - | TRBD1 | TGTGCCAGCTCACCAACAGGGGGCTCGGCGCCCCTCCACTTT | CASSPTGGSAPLHF
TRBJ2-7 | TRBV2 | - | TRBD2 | TGTGCCAGCGGACTAGCGCGAACTACCTACGAGCAGTACTTC | CASGLARTTYEQYF
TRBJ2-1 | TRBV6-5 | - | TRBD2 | TGTGCCAGCAGCCGGGGGGGATCCTACAATGAGCAGTTCTTC | CASSRGGSYNEQFF
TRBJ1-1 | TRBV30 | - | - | TGTGCCTGGAGTCCCCCGGGTTCAAGAGCTTTCTTT | CAWSPPGSRAFF
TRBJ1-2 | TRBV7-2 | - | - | TGTGCCAGCAGCTCAATGCCAGTCGCCAGAGCGCAAGGCTACACCTTC | CASSSMPVARAQGYTF
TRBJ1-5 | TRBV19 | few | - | TGTGCCAGTAGTAACCGGGACAACAATCAGCCCCAGCATTTT | CASSNRDNNQPQHF
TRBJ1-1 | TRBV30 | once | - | TGTGCCTGGAGTTACGGTAGGGCGAGGGTTGAAGCTTTCTTT | CAWSYGRARVEAFF
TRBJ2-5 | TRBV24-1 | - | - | TGTGCCACCAGTGATTTACGCGCCGGAGGTCAAAGAGAGACCCAGTACTTC | CATSDLRAGGQRETQYF
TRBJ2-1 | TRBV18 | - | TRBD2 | TGTGCCAGCTCACTAGCGGGAGGGTCGTGGAATGAGCAGTTCTTC | CASSLAGGSWNEQFF
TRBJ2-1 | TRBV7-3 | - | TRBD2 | TGTGCCAGCAGCTTAAGTCTAGCGGGAGCGAATGAGCAGTTCTTC | CASSLSLAGANEQFF
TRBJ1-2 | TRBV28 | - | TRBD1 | TGTGCCAGCAGTTCAGGGACAGGGAACTATGGCTACACCTTC | CASSSGTGNYGYTF
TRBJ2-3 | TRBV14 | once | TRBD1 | TGTGCCAGCAGCCATCGTACCGGGACAGGGGCCCCTCGGGATACGCAGTATTTT | CASSHRTGTGAPRDTQYF
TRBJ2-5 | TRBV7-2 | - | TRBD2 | TGTGCCAGCAGCTTCCCGCTTGTAGCGCGGGGGTTGTCCCAAGAGACCCAGTACTTC | CASSFPLVARGLSQETQYF
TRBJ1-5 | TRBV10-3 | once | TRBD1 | TGTGCCATCAGGGACAGGGTCGATCAGCCCCAGCATTTT | CAIRDRVDQPQHF
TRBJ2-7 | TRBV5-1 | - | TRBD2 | TGCGCCAGCAGCTTGGATACTAGCGGGCCCAGCTCCTACGAGCAGTACTTC | CASSLDTSGPSSYEQYF
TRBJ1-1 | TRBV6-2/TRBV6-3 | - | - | TGTGCCAGCAGTCCAACCCTACACACTGAAGCTTTCTTT | CASSPTLHTEAFF
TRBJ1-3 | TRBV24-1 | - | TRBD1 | TGTGCCACCAGTGATCGCCGGGACAGTAACACCATATATTTT | CATSDRRDSNTIYF
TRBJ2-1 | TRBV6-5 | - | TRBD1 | TGTGCCAGCAGTTATACAGGGGGGTACAATGAGCAGTTCTTC | CASSYTGGYNEQFF
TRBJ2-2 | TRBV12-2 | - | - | TGTGCAAGTCGCAAAGAGGTTTCCCCCCCGGACAGGGGGAACACCGGGGAGCTGTTTTTT | CASRKEVSPPDRGNTGELFF
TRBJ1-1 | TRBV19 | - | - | TGTGCCAGTAGCCGAGGGCCAAACACTGAAGCTTTCTTT | CASSRGPNTEAFF
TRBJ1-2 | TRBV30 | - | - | TGTGCCTGGAGTCAGAACACGGGGTATGGCTACACCTTC | CAWSQNTGYGYTF
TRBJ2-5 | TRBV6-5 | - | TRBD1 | TGTGCCAGCAGTTCGGACAGGGTGAGGGAGACCCAGTACTTC | CASSSDRVRETQYF
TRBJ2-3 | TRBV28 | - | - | TGTGCCAGCAGTTTATTGGCTAGCGCTTCAGATACGCAGTATTTT | CASSLLASASDTQYF
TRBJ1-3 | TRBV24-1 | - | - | TGTGCCACCAGTGATTCGACAGTCGGAAACACCATATATTTT | CATSDSTVGNTIYF
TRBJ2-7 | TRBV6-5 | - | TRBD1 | TGTGCCAGCAGACGGGACAGGGATGTATCCTACGAGCAGTACTTC | CASRRDRDVSYEQYF
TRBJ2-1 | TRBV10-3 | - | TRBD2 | TGTGCCATCAGTTGGACTAGCGGGGGGGGTCTGAACAATGAGCAGTTCTTC | CAISWTSGGGLNNEQFF
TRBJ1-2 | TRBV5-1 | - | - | TGCGCCAGCAGCTTGGGTATATTCTATGACTACACCTTC | CASSLGIFYDYTF
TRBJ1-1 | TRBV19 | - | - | TGTGCCAGTAGTATAGATCGGGGGGGAGAGATGAACACTGAAGCTTTCTTT | CASSIDRGGEMNTEAFF